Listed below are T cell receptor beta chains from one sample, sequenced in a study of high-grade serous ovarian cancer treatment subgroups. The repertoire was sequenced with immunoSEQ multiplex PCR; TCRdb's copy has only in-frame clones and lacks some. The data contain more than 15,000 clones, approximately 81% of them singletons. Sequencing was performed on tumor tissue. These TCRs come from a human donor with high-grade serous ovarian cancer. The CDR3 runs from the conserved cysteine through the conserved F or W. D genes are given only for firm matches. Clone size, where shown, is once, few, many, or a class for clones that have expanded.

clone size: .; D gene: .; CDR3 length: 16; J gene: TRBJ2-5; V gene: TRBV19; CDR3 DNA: TGTGCCAGTAGTAACAGGGATTCGGGGTACCAAGAGACCCAGTACTTC; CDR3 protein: CASSNRDSGYQETQYF
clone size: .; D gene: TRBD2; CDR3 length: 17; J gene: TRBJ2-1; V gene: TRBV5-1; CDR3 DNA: TGCGCCAGCAGCTTGGGGCCAGCGGGAGGGGGTTACAATGAGCAGTTCTTC; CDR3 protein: CASSLGPAGGGYNEQFF
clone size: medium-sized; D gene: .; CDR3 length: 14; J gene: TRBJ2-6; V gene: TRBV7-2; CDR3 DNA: TGTGCCAGCAGCCACGGTCCTGGGGCCAACGTCCTGACTTTC; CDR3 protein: CASSHGPGANVLTF
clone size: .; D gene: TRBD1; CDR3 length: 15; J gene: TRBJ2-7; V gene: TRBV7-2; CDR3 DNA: TGTGCCAGCAGACCTCCGGGACAGGGAAGGAACGAGCAGTACTTC; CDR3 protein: CASRPPGQGRNEQYF
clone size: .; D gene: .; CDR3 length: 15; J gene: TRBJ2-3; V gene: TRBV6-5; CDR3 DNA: TGTGCCAGCAGTCGGACTATCGAGGAGGGGGATACGCAGTATTTT; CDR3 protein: CASSRTIEEGDTQYF
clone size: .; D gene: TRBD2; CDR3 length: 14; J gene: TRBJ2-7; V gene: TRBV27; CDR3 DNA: TGTGCCGGCTATGAAGCGGGAGACTCCTACGAGCAGTACTTC; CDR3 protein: CAGYEAGDSYEQYF
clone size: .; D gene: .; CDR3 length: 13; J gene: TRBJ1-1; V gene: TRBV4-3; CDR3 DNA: TGCGCCAGCAGCCAAGGGCCGGACACTGAAGCTTTCTTT; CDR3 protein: CASSQGPDTEAFF
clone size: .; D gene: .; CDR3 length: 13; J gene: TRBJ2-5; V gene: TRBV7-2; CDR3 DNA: TGTGCCAGCAGCACAAGAGGGGTGGAGACCCAGTACTTC; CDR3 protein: CASSTRGVETQYF
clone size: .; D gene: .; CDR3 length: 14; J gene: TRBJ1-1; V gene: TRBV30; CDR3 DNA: TGTGCCTGGAGCGCCGGTGTGGTGAACACTGAAGCTTTCTTT; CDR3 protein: CAWSAGVVNTEAFF
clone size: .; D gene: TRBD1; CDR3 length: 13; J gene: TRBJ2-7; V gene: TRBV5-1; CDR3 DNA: TGCGCCAGCAGCCCTGGACAGGGCCACGAGCAGTACTTC; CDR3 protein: CASSPGQGHEQYF
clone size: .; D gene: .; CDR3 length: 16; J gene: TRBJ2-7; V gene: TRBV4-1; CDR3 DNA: TGCGCCAGCAGCCAAGAGGGGGGTAGCAGATACTACGAGCAGTACTTC; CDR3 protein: CASSQEGGSRYYEQYF
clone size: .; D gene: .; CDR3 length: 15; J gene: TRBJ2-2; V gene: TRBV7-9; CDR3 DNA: TGTGCCAGCACTCAGGGGCTTCTGGGACCCGGGGAGCTGTTTTTT; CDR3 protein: CASTQGLLGPGELFF
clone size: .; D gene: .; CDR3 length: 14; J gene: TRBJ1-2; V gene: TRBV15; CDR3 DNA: TGTGCCACCAGCAGAGGAGGCAGGGACTATGGCTACACCTTC; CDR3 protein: CATSRGGRDYGYTF
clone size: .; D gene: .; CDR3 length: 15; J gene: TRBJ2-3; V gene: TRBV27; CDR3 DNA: TGTGCCAGCAGTCCACTAGCCTCTGGCACAGATACGCAGTATTTT; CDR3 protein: CASSPLASGTDTQYF
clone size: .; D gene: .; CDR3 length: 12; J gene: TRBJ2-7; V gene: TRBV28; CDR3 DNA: TGTGCCACTCGGAAAAACGGGCCCGAGCAGTACTTC; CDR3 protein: CATRKNGPEQYF
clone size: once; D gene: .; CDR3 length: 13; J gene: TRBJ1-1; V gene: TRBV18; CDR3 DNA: TGTGCCAGCTCGCGGACAGAGAACACTGAAGCTTTCTTT; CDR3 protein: CASSRTENTEAFF
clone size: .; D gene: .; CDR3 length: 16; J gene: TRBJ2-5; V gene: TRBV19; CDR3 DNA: TGTGCCAGTAGTAGCAGACCTCCGGGACAAGGGGAGACCCAGTACTTC; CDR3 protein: CASSSRPPGQGETQYF
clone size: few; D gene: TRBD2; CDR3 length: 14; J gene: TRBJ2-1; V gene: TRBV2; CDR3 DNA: TGTGCCAGCAGTTCAGCGGGAGGGGGCGGAGAGCAGTTCTTC; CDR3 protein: CASSSAGGGGEQFF
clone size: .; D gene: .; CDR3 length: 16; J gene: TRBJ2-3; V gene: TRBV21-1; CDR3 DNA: TGTGCCAGCAGCTCCCGACACAGACCCAGCACAGATACGCAGTATTTT; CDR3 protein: CASSSRHRPSTDTQYF